This TCR beta chain was found in a study of blood T cells in healthy people across ages (dated by TCRdb to about 2015). Concerning the study at large: In model experiments, roughly one uniquely barcoded TCR beta cDNA molecule per two T cells was captured by template switching. The study measured age-related changes in TCR beta repertoire diversity using deep sequencing normalized with unique cDNA molecular identifiers. Four age groups were formed from the donors: young (average approximately 15 years), middle-aged (approximately 40), aged (62) and long-lived (approximately 78). To avoid experimental bias, donors of different ages were distributed randomly across sequencing lanes. For two donors (one aged 18 to 29 and one aged 80 or older), the study analyzed two additional independent replicas of 1 million unique cDNA reads from the same blood draw. What the work shows at the level of the full study, not this receptor alone: Observed TCR beta diversity correlated strongly with the percentage of naive T cells measured by flow cytometry. Compared with the aged group, more naive CD4+ T cells, fewer expanded clones and increased TCR diversity were shown by the long-lived group, suggesting age selection. Observed TCR beta diversity per million T cells fell roughly linearly with age, and a significant reduction was already apparent by age approximately 41. The CMV infection status of donors was not known, potentially confounding age-related changes in expanded clonotypes. Estimates of total diversity from one million sequenced T cells were regarded as lower bounds and underestimates. Conclusive comparison of naive and antigen-experienced compartments was prevented by the profiling of bulk unsorted PBMCs.

To prepare the library, 5' RACE was applied. Sequencing took place on an Illumina HiSeq 2500. The second PCR ran for roughly 7 to 11 cycles and used a J-beta primer mix along with a sample-barcoded 5' primer. Each TCR beta cDNA molecule received a unique molecular identifier from a template-switch 5' adaptor carrying 12 random nucleotides. Each sample yielded at least 3 million CDR3-containing paired-end reads. First-strand cDNA was synthesized from all RNA with the Mint cDNA synthesis kit, primed by a TRBC-specific oligonucleotide. All cDNA was treated with uracil-DNA glycosylase and then went through a first 18-cycle PCR with the universal primers M1SS and BC2_uni_R. The paper's data handling went like this. For normalization, 1 million high-quality reads were randomly selected from each sample, with every read carrying a distinct molecular identifier. Instead of being binned into consensus sequences, reads that shared molecular identifiers were thrown out. MiTCR, with a Q25 quality threshold and the strictest error-elimination algorithm, was used for CDR3 identification, clonotype clustering and error correction. A nonparametric unseen species model with Euler transformation was used to estimate a lower bound on total TCR beta diversity. The public sequencing data were trimmed at Q25 with fastp and processed into clonotypes with MiXCR by TCRdb, which kept only in-frame beta chains. Under each unique CDR3 protein, matching rows form one entry showing the most common genes and DNA. TCRdb, not the authors, supplied the V and J calls. The sample profile shows over 1,500,000 distinct CDR3 sequences; around 48% of them were found once. Clones ranked in the top ten supply approximately 2% of the sample.

In regard to this clonotype: It has no known antigen specificity. Base qualities are not provided; no much larger clone lies one nucleotide away.

The approximately 39 donors, aged 6 to 90 years, were systemically healthy Caucasian individuals from Russia. About 10 milliliters of peripheral blood were drawn from each donor into EDTA-treated Vacutainer tubes. Ficoll-Paque density-gradient centrifugation was used to isolate PBMCs, with at least 7 million per sample. Trizol reagent was used to extract total RNA from PBMCs, with at least 5 micrograms per sample. Naive CD45RAhigh/CD27high T cell percentages were measured by flow cytometry on a PBMC aliquot from every donor. V drops 7 bases and J drops 4 bases, leaving 25 bases in between. The germline V gene yields SGHTA for CDR1 and FQGNSA for CDR2. From its cysteine to its phenylalanine, the CDR3 spans 17 amino acids. The only DNA kept is the CDR3, 51 bases in frame from the first base.

Material for sequencing was blood. The sequence links TRBV7-2 to TRBJ1-2; TRBD1 is possibly the D segment (6 matching bases). This TCR came from a woman in her 40s in good health. Read as DNA, the sequence is TGTGCCAGCACCTCCCACTCCGAGACAGGAGACTTCTATGGCTACACCTTC. Translated, this is CASTSHSETGDFYGYTF.